This TCR beta chain appears in the sequencing data of a study of cytomegalovirus exposure and HLA in healthy donors. 60 Vbeta and 13 Jbeta primers were used in PCR. Data came from immunoSEQ multiplex PCR; TCRdb stores just in-frame clones and leaves some out. The sample comprises about 120,000 clones, roughly 63% of which are singletons, and about 9.1% rests with the top ten. With 9 bases clipped from V and 2 bases from J, the junction kept 8 bases outside the gene matches. Germline V gene lookup returns CDR1 SNHLY and CDR2 FYNNEI. The CDR3 totals 14 residues. The clonotype comes from a man aged 35-49 years in good health and CMV-seropositive. The material sequenced was PBMCs. This chain connects TRBV2 to TRBJ2-7; 9 nucleotides agree with TRBD1. The CDR3 loop reads CASSLDRGAYEQYF. In DNA, the CDR3 is TGTGCCAGTTCCTTGGACAGGGGAGCCTACGAGCAGTACTTC.